This entry concerns a single T cell receptor (beta chain). The antigen remains undetermined. These data are taken from a study of cytomegalovirus exposure and HLA in healthy donors. Study overall: Caucasian-associated ancestry cluster membership applied to over 80% of about 370 genotyped donors. Study-level findings and limits: CMV serostatus was the only recorded immune exposure for donors. It was approximately 150 TCR beta chains that were listed as cytomegalovirus-associated.

The PCR contained 60 Vbeta and 13 Jbeta primers. The repertoire was sequenced with immunoSEQ multiplex PCR; TCRdb's copy has only in-frame clones and lacks some. The sample shows 150,000 to 200,000 clones, under 80% of them seen only once. CDR3 length equals 15 residues. Trimming removed 1 base from V and 4 bases from J, with 14 bases in between. Germline V lookup: CDR1 SGHKS, CDR2 YYEKEE (reference sequence). This TCR came from a female donor in good health and CMV-seronegative. Sequences were obtained from PBMCs. The chain combines TRBV5-5 with TRBJ1-1; tentatively, D is TRBD1 (6 bases). CDR3 protein: CASSLLGAGGTEAFF. The DNA for the CDR3 is TGTGCCAGCAGCTTGTTGGGGGCGGGGGGCACTGAAGCTTTCTTT.